This TCR beta chain was identified in a study of Tregs in tolerant kidney transplant recipients. In the study overall: Related graft donors supplied nonmyeloablative bone marrow transplants, and mixed chimerism was transient. Broader study findings: Validation in larger populations is needed because few patients were studied. Tolerant patients' donor-specific Tregs expanded beyond overall Tregs, suggesting antigen-driven growth.

This CDR3 region has 15 residues. Per germline, CDR1 SGHTA and CDR2 FQGTGA. The trim removed 5 bases at V and 1 base at J, leaving 5 bases unmatched. Of note for this clone: Its antigen is still unknown.

The table came from immunoSEQ multiplex PCR; TCRdb's copy has only in-frame clones and leaves some out. This table holds about 94,000 clones, 93% found once. The sequences come from CD4+ T cells from blood, collected before the transplant. The origin of this receptor is a human donor who received a combined kidney and bone marrow transplant. V gene TRBV7-3 combines with J gene TRBJ2-3; 8 bases align to TRBD2. CDR3 DNA sequence: TGTGCCAGCAGCGTCACTAGCGGCCGCACAGATACGCAGTATTTT. This encodes CASSVTSGRTDTQYF.